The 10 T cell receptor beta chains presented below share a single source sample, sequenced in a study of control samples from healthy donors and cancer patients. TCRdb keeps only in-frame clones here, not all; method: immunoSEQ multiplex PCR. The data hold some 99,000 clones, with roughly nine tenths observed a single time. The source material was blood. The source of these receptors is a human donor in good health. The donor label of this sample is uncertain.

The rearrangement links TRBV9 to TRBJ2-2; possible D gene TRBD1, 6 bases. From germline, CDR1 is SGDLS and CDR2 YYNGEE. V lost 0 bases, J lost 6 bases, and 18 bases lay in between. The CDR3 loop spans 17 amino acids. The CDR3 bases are TGTGCCAGCAGCGTAGCTACCCCTGGCAGGGGTCCCGGGGAGCTGTTTTTT. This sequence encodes CASSVATPGRGPGELFF.

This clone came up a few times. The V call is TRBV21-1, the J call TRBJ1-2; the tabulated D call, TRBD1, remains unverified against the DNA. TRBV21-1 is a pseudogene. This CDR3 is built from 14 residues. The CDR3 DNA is TGTGCCAGCACCCCGACGACAGTCCGACATGGCTACACCTTC. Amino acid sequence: CASTPTTVRHGYTF.

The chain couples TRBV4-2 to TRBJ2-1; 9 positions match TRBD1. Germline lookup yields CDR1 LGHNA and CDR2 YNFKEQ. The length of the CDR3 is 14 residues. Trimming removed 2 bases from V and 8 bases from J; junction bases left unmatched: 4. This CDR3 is CASSQIRTGDEQFF. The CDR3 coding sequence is TGTGCCAGCAGCCAAATCCGGACAGGGGATGAGCAGTTCTTC.

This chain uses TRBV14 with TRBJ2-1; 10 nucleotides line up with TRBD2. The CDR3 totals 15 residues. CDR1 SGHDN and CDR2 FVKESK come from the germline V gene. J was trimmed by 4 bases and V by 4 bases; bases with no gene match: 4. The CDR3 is CASSPGLAVYNEQFF. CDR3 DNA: TGTGCCAGCAGCCCCGGACTAGCGGTATACAATGAGCAGTTCTTC.

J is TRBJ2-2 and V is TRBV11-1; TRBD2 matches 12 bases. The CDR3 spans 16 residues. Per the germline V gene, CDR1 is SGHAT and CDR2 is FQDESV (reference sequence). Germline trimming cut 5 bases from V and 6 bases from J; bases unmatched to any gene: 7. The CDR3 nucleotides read TGTGCCAGCAGCCAGACTAGCGGGGGTGTATCCGGGGAGCTGTTTTTT. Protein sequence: CASSQTSGGVSGELFF.

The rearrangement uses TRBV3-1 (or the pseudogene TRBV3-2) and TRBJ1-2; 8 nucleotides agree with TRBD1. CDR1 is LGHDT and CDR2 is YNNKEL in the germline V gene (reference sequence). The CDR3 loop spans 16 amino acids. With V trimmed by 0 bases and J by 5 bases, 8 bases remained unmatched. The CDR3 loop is CASSQEGAGGGYGYTF. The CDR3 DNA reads TGTGCCAGCAGCCAAGAGGGAGCAGGGGGCGGATATGGCTACACCTTC.

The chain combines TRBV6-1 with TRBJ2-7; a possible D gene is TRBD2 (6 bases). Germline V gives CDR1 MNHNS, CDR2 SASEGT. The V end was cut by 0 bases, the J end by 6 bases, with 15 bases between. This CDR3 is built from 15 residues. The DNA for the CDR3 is TGTGCCAGCAGTGAAGCGGGGGGACGGGCTGGCGAGCAGTACTTC. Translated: CASSEAGGRAGEQYF.

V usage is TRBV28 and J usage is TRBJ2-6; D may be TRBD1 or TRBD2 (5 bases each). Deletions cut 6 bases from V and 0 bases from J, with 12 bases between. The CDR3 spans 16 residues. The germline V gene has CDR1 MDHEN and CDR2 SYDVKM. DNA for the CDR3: TGTGCCAGCAGCCGGGACGGATACTCTGGGGCCAACGTCCTGACTTTC. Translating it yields CASSRDGYSGANVLTF.

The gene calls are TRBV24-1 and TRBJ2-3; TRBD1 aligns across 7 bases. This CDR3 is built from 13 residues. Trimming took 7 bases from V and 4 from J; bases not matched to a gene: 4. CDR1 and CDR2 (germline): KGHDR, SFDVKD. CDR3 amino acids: CATRDRSADTQYF. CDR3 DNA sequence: TGTGCCACCAGGGACAGGTCCGCAGATACGCAGTATTTT.

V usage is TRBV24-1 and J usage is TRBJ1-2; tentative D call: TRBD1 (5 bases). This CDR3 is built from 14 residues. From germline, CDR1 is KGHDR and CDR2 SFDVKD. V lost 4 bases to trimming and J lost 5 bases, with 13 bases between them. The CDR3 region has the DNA TGTGCCACCAGTGACCCGGACAAGTCATATGGCTACACCTTC. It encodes CATSDPDKSYGYTF.